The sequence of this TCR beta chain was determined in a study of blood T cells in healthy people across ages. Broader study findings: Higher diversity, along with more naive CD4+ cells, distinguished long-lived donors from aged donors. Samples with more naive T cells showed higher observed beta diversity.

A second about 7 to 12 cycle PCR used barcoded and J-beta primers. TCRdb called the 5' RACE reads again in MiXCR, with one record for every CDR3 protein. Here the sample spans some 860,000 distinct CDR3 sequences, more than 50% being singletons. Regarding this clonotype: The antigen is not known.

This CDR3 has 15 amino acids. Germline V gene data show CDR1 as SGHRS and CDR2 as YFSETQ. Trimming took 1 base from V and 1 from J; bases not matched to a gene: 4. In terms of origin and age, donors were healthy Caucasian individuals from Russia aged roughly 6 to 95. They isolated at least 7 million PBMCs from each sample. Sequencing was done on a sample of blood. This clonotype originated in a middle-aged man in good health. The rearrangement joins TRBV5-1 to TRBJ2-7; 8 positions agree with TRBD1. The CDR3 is CASSLTQGGSYEQYF. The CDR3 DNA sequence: TGCGCCAGCAGCTTGACACAGGGGGGATCCTACGAGCAGTACTTC.